The 14 T cell receptor beta chains listed next were all sequenced from one sample in a study of blood T cell repertoires in COVID-19. Method: immunoSEQ multiplex PCR; TCRdb's copy keeps in-frame clones and lacks some. The sample has 150,000 or so clones; roughly four fifths are singletons. The sample consisted of peripheral blood. The receptor set was obtained from a human donor with acute or convalescent COVID-19. The donor label of this sample is uncertain.

The rearrangement links TRBV6-6 to TRBJ1-4, with D possibly being TRBD1 (5 bases). In germline, CDR1 is MNHNY, CDR2 SVGAGI (reference sequence). The CDR3 spans 17 residues. Trimming took off 5 bases at V and 5 bases at J, with 21 bases between the two ends. CDR3 amino acids: CASSPPRHGGGNEKLFF. The CDR3 DNA reads TGTGCCAGCAGTCCACCCCGACATGGGGGGGGGAATGAAAAACTGTTTTTT.

This clone was recorded at least ten times. This sequence joins TRBV6-5 and TRBJ2-2; 7 bases fit TRBD1. The trim removed 2 bases at V and 1 base at J, leaving 4 bases unmatched. The CDR3 consists of 16 residues. The germline V gene encodes CDR1 MNHEY and CDR2 SVGAGI. Here the CDR3 DNA reads TGTGCCAGCAGTTACGTCGGGACAGTGAACACCGGGGAGCTGTTTTTT. This gives the protein CASSYVGTVNTGELFF.

J is TRBJ1-4 and V is TRBV5-1, with D unresolved. The CDR3 is made up of 16 amino acids. Trimming cost V 0 bases and J 0 bases, with 9 bases left between them. Germline CDR1 and CDR2: SGHRS and YFSETQ. CDR3 bases: TGCGCCAGCAGCTTGGGGAGGAGCGCAACTAATGAAAAACTGTTTTTT. Translating gives CASSLGRSATNEKLFF.

The J gene is TRBJ1-6, the V gene TRBV5-1; 8 bases agree with TRBD1. The CDR3 consists of 16 residues. The V and J ends lost 4 bases and 10 bases, in that order; junction bases with no gene match: 13. Germline CDR1 reads SGHRS; CDR2 reads YFSETQ. CDR3 sequence (DNA): TGCGCCAGCAGCCCTAGACCGGGACAGGACACATCACCCCTCCACTTT. It specifies CASSPRPGQDTSPLHF.

The rearrangement joins TRBV4-2 to TRBJ2-3; D unclear. The CDR3 covers 18 residues. Trimming shortened V by 5 bases and J by 0 bases, and 21 bases separated the two germline ends. Germline V lookup: CDR1 LGHNA, CDR2 YNFKEQ. The CDR3 DNA follows: TGTGCCAGCAGCTCAACGGTAGTGGGTGGCGGAAGCACAGATACGCAGTATTTT. The encoded protein is CASSSTVVGGGSTDTQYF.

This sequence joins TRBV23-1 and TRBJ2-5; maybe TRBD2 (5 bases). TRBV23-1 has ORF status, its function being uncertain. CDR3 length: 15 residues. V was trimmed by 0 bases and J by 1 base, leaving 9 bases between them. DNA of the CDR3: TGCGCCAGCAGTCAATCGGCAGGACTCCAAGAGACCCAGTACTTC. Protein product: CASSQSAGLQETQYF.

The V call is TRBV6-5, the J call TRBJ1-1; 7 nucleotides agree with TRBD1. The germline CDR1 and CDR2 sequences are MNHEY and SVGAGI. The CDR3 has 11 residues. After removal of 7 bases from V and 8 bases from J, the junction contained 4 bases not matched to a gene. CDR3 sequence reads: CASNQQGEAFF. CDR3 in DNA: TGTGCCAGCAACCAACAGGGGGAAGCTTTCTTT.

CDR3 sequence (DNA): TGTGCCAGCACCCCAGCGGGACAGGACGAGCAGTACTTC. Amino acids: CASTPAGQDEQYF. The chain links TRBV6-6 to TRBJ2-7; perhaps TRBD1 as D (8 bases). Germline loops: CDR1 MNHNY, CDR2 SVGAGI (reference sequence). This CDR3 has 13 amino acids. Trimming stripped 7 bases from V and 5 bases from J, with 15 bases between.

The rearrangement joins TRBV19 to TRBJ2-5, with 9 bases fitting TRBD2. This CDR3 comprises 16 residues. The ends lost 5 bases at V and 2 bases at J; junction bases unmatched: 9. The V gene's germline CDR1 is LNHDA and CDR2 SQIVND (reference sequence). CDR3 DNA sequence: TGTGCCAGTAGTGGACTTCGCGGGGGGGGACAAGAGACCCAGTACTTC. It translates to CASSGLRGGGQETQYF. The full variable domain, completed using reference TRBV19 and TRBJ2-5, is DGGITQSPKYLFRKEGQNVTLSCEQNLNHDAMYWYRQDPGQGLRLIYYSQIVNDFQKGDIAEGYSVSREKKESFPLTVTSAQKNPTAFYLCASSGLRGGGQETQYFGPGTRLLVL.

This chain links TRBV27 with TRBJ2-5, with 14 positions matching TRBD2. The germline gives CDR1 MNHEY, CDR2 SMNVEV (reference sequence). The CDR3 runs 16 residues. V shed 5 bases, J shed 2 bases, and the junction held 4 bases outside the gene matches. In DNA form, the CDR3 reads TGTGCCAGCAGTCCCCGGACTAGCGGGGGGCAAGAGACCCAGTACTTC. Its protein product is CASSPRTSGGQETQYF.

This clone was observed a single time. V and J are TRBV19 and TRBJ1-1; D is ambiguous. The CDR3 contains 14 residues. V dropped 5 bases and J dropped 6 bases, with 16 bases sitting between them. In germline, CDR1 is LNHDA, CDR2 SQIVND (reference sequence). This CDR3 is CASSEGYRRPEAFF. The CDR3 DNA reads TGTGCCAGTAGTGAGGGATACCGGCGCCCTGAAGCTTTCTTT.

This chain connects TRBV30 to TRBJ2-5, with 8 bases matching TRBD1. The V gene's germline CDR1 is GTSNPN and CDR2 SVGIG (reference sequence). This CDR3 spans 12 amino acids. J lost 7 bases, V lost 2 bases, and 3 bases had no gene match. The CDR3 nucleotides are TGTGCCTGGAGTAAAACAGGGGGGACCCAGTACTTC. Protein sequence: CAWSKTGGTQYF.

This clone was counted a few times. The chain carries TRBV7-2 and TRBJ2-5; D is perhaps TRBD1 (5 bases). CDR1 and CDR2 (germline): SGHTA, FQGNSA. The CDR3 has 14 residues. V shed 3 bases and J shed 4 bases, with 12 bases lying between them. For the CDR3, the DNA is TGTGCCAGCAGCTTTGCTGGGGCAGGAGAGACCCAGTACTTC. Translated: CASSFAGAGETQYF.

This rearrangement joins TRBV6-6 to TRBJ1-3, with a possible D match to TRBD1 (5 bases). Looked up from germline, CDR1 is MNHNY and CDR2 is SVGAGI (reference sequence). The length of the CDR3 is 15 residues. Trimming cost V 5 bases and J 3 bases, with 14 bases left between them. As DNA, the CDR3 is TGTGCCAGCAGTACCTCGGGGGGATATGGAAACACCATATATTTT. Protein: CASSTSGGYGNTIYF.